A single sample gave rise to the 18 T cell receptor beta chains below, sequenced in a study of T cells of healthy individuals (dated by TCRdb to about 2018). Libraries were built with 5' RACE. TCRdb shows the sequencer as Illumina MiSeq. TCRdb passed the public sequencing reads through fastp at Q25 and MiXCR, retaining productive beta sequences. Rows merge per CDR3 protein into single entries with the most common DNA and genes. Counted in this sample were under 70,000 distinct CDR3 sequences; approximately 15% of them appeared once. The top ten hold about 16% of the sample. These receptors all stem from a human donor in good health.

This clonotype appeared a few times. The chain uses TRBV20-1 and TRBJ1-2; D uncertain. Germline V gene lookup returns CDR1 DFQATT and CDR2 SNEGSKA (reference sequence). The CDR3 has 14 amino acids. The V gene lost 0 bases and the J gene lost 6 bases, with 14 bases spanning the gap. The CDR3 region has the DNA TGCAGTGCTAGAGATCGGACTGTCGGCGATGGCTACACCTTC. As protein: CSARDRTVGDGYTF.

Remarks on this clonotype: A much larger clone sits a single nucleotide away, making a read error possible. The chain links TRBV6-1 to TRBJ1-4; D might be TRBD1 (5 bases). The length of the CDR3 is 14 residues. Germline values: CDR1 MNHNS, CDR2 SASEGT. CDR3 nucleotide sequence: TGTGTCAGCAGCCCAGGGTCGGCGAATGAAAAACTGTTTTTT. Translation: CVSSPGSANEKLFF.

CDR3 coding DNA: TGTGCCAGCAGCGGAGAAGGTTACCAAGAGACCCAGTACTTC. Protein product: CASSGEGYQETQYF. The chain recombines TRBV14 with TRBJ2-5, with D unresolved. Germline V gives CDR1 SGHDN, CDR2 FVKESK. The CDR3 extends over 14 amino acids. V lost 5 bases, J lost 0 bases, and 10 bases lay in between.

V usage is TRBV11-2 and J usage is TRBJ1-6; no firm D call. With 0 bases removed from V and 16 bases from J, the gap between germline ends came to 10 bases. This CDR3 has 12 amino acids. Per the germline V gene, CDR1 is SGHAT and CDR2 is FQNNGV. The CDR3 loop is CASSLDPGNLHF. DNA for the CDR3: TGTGCCAGCAGCTTAGATCCCGGCAATCTCCACTTT.

About this clonotype: Given a much more abundant clone one base away, this may be a read error. The chain has TRBV20-1 and TRBJ1-6; possible D gene TRBD1, 5 bases. The CDR3 spans 13 residues. The germline CDR1 and CDR2 sequences are DFQATT and SNEGSKA (reference sequence). For the CDR3, the DNA is TGCAGTGCTAGATGGCAGGGCGATGGGGCCCTCAACTTT. Protein: CSARWQGDGALNF.

The rearrangement uses TRBV5-1 and TRBJ2-3, with a possible D match to TRBD2 (5 bases). This CDR3 comprises 16 residues. The germline V gene has CDR1 SGHRS and CDR2 YFSETQ. Trimming shortened V by 4 bases and J by 3 bases, and 18 bases separated the two germline ends. The CDR3 protein is CASSPQTVRGTDTQYF. As DNA, the CDR3 is TGCGCCAGCAGCCCCCAGACGGTCCGCGGGACAGATACGCAGTATTTT. Based on the CDR3 plus reference TRBV5-1 and TRBJ2-3, the full variable domain is KAGVTQTPRYLIKTRGQQVTLSCSPISGHRSVSWYQQTPGQGLQFLFEYFSETQRNKGNFPGRFSGRQFSNSRSEMNVSTLELGDSALYLCASSPQTVRGTDTQYFGPGTRLTVL.

This chain joins TRBV20-1 and TRBJ2-1; D may be TRBD1 or TRBD2 (7 bases each). The CDR3 has 12 residues. Germline assignment: CDR1 DFQATT and CDR2 SNEGSKA (reference sequence). Trimming shortened V by 6 bases and J by 10 bases, and 16 bases separated the two germline ends. The chain's CDR3 is CSAPDRDYEQFF. DNA of the CDR3: TGCAGTGCGCCAGACAGGGACTACGAGCAGTTCTTC.

In this sample, this clonotype turned up a few times. CDR3 nucleotide sequence: TGCGCCAGCAGCTTACAGCCTACCCGCGAAGCTTTCTTT. Protein product: CASSLQPTREAFF. The chain joins TRBV5-1 to TRBJ1-1; D uncertain. V lost 2 bases to trimming and J lost 8 bases, with 13 bases between them. The CDR3 is 13 amino acids. Germline lookup yields CDR1 SGHRS and CDR2 YFSETQ.

This clonotype was recorded many times. This chain links TRBV12-3 or TRBV12-4 with TRBJ2-1; TRBD2 aligns across 8 bases. J was trimmed by 14 bases and V by 7 bases; bases with no gene match: 7. The CDR3 sequence is 11 residues long. The CDR3 coding sequence is TGTGCCAGCACCCTAAGACTAGCGAAGTTCTTC. It is translated as CASTLRLAKFF.

This chain links TRBV20-1 with TRBJ2-1; TRBD2 matches at 9 bases. Germline CDR1 DFQATT, CDR2 SNEGSKA (reference sequence). This CDR3 contains 15 residues. Losses at the gene ends were 5 bases for V and 7 bases for J; bases not matched to a gene: 12. The CDR3 reads CSAGPREGQGNEQFF. The CDR3 nucleotides read TGCAGTGCTGGGCCGCGGGAGGGCCAAGGAAATGAGCAGTTCTTC.

The rearrangement uses TRBV4-1 and TRBJ2-2; 10 bases agree with TRBD1. Looked up from germline, CDR1 is MGHRA and CDR2 is YSYEKL. This CDR3 region has 15 residues. V dropped 2 bases and J dropped 7; count of bases not matched to a gene: 4. CDR3 nucleotides: TGCGCCAGCAGCCAACGACAGGGGGCGGTCGGGGAGCTGTTTTTT. Translating gives CASSQRQGAVGELFF.

The V gene is TRBV6-2 or TRBV6-3, the J gene TRBJ2-1; 7 nucleotides match TRBD1. Trimming at V came to 4 bases and at J to 9 bases, leaving 6 bases not matched to a gene. The CDR3 is made up of 13 amino acids. Germline CDR1 and CDR2: MNHEY and SVGEGT. The CDR3 protein is CASSLNTGAEQFF. The CDR3 bases are TGTGCCAGCAGTTTGAACACAGGGGCTGAGCAGTTCTTC.

The table lists this clonotype with many counts. CDR3 sequence reads: CASSFASSYNSPLHF. Written as DNA, the CDR3 is TGCGCCAGCAGCTTTGCGAGCTCCTATAATTCACCCCTCCACTTT. V is TRBV5-1 and J is TRBJ1-6; D unresolved. V lost 2 bases to trimming and J lost 0 bases, with 6 bases between them. Germline lookup yields CDR1 SGHRS and CDR2 YFSETQ. This CDR3 has 15 residues.

This clonotype was seen at least ten times. The chain employs TRBV19 and TRBJ2-2; 9 bases align to TRBD1. V gave up 6 bases and J gave up 2 bases; unmatched junction bases: 4. Germline CDR1 reads LNHDA; CDR2 reads SQIVND (reference sequence). This CDR3 is 15 amino acids long. The CDR3 coding sequence is TGTGCCAGTAGCAGGGACAGGGACAACACCGGGGAGCTGTTTTTT. The encoded protein is CASSRDRDNTGELFF.

On this clonotype: A much larger clone lies one base from this, so it may be a read error. The rearrangement uses TRBV20-1 and TRBJ2-4, with D possibly TRBD1 on 7 matching bases. V lost 5 bases and J 6 bases, leaving 14 bases between the germline ends. CDR3 length: 13 residues. Germline V gene data show CDR1 as DFQATT and CDR2 as SNEGSKA (reference sequence). Here the CDR3 reads CSAVGGQRNIQYF. The CDR3 nucleotides are TGCAGTGCTGTGGGGGGACAGAGAAACATTCAGTACTTC.

V gene TRBV2 combines with J gene TRBJ1-6; no firm D call. The V end was cut by 1 base, the J end by 10 bases, with 8 bases between. This CDR3 comprises 13 residues. The germline CDR1 and CDR2 sequences are SNHLY and FYNNEI. CDR3 DNA: TGTGCCAGCAGTGAAGGCTTTAGGTCACCCCTCCACTTT. This codes for CASSEGFRSPLHF.

This clonotype was counted a few times. The chain carries TRBV20-1 and TRBJ2-3; D is undetermined. The CDR3 has 10 residues. Trimming took 8 bases from V and 6 from J, leaving 9 bases between them. In germline, CDR1 is DFQATT, CDR2 SNEGSKA (reference sequence). The CDR3 coding sequence is TGCAGTTTCAAGAGGGATACGCAGTATTTT. It specifies CSFKRDTQYF.

V and J are TRBV19 and TRBJ2-3, with 8 bases matching TRBD1. V shed 3 bases, J shed 10 bases, and the junction held 6 bases outside the gene matches. CDR1 is LNHDA, CDR2 SQIVND, per germline (reference sequence). The CDR3 sequence is 13 residues long. The CDR3 here is CASSIGTGEAQYF. The CDR3 DNA is TGTGCCAGTAGTATCGGGACAGGCGAAGCGCAGTATTTT.